The sequence of this TCR beta chain was determined in a study of T cell responses to AZD1222 COVID-19 vaccine. Study results and caveats: Among vaccine-associated CD4 TCRs, coverage spanned spike, with dominance at 160-218 and 743-854. Two doses of AZD1222 preceded a rise in Spike-specific TCR breadth and depth. Unmutated variant regions are reportedly targeted by nearly half of spike-specific TCRs.

Here immunoSEQ multiplex PCR was the method, and the copy in TCRdb shows in-frame clones only, minus some. The sample yields around 150,000 clones, around 84% seen once. Germline loops: CDR1 SGHKS, CDR2 YYEKEE (reference sequence). V gave up 5 bases and J gave up 8 bases; unmatched junction bases: 9. The CDR3 has 14 amino acids. Details on this clone: Its specificity is not known.

The sequence derives from an adult in good health. This rearrangement joins TRBV5-5 to TRBJ1-2; the match to TRBD1 covers 10 bases. The material was peripheral blood, obtained on day 0 of AZD1222 vaccination. The CDR3 is CASSVGQGTRGYTF. The DNA for the CDR3 is TGTGCCAGCAGTGTGGGACAGGGGACGCGGGGCTACACCTTC.